Following are 23 T cell receptor beta chains from one sample sequenced in a study of CD8 T cells in Susac syndrome. RNA amounts of roughly 0.45 to 1 ug underwent reverse transcription with random hexamers. TCRdb called the immunoSEQ multiplex PCR reads again in MiXCR, with one record for every CDR3 protein. The sample includes 100,000 or so distinct CDR3 sequences, 80% to 95% of them seen just once. Sample: CD8+ T cells from PBMCs. The receptors originated from a human donor in good health.

This chain joins TRBV20-1 and TRBJ2-5; D might be TRBD1 (6 bases). The ends were cut back, 7 bases at V and 2 bases at J, with 17 bases in the middle. The CDR3 has 14 amino acids. The V gene's germline CDR1 is DFQATT and CDR2 SNEGSKA (reference sequence). CDR3 nucleotide sequence: TGCAGTGGCCTACCGGGACAAACACAAGAGACCCAGTACTTC. This translates into CSGLPGQTQETQYF.

The chain recombines TRBV6-5 with TRBJ2-7; D unclear. CDR1 is MNHEY, CDR2 SVGAGI, per germline. The CDR3 covers 15 residues. V was clipped by 2 bases and J by 2 bases, with 13 bases between them. The CDR3 here is CASSYRPELTYEQYF. CDR3 DNA: TGTGCCAGCAGTTACAGGCCGGAACTTACCTACGAGCAGTACTTC.

V gene TRBV9 combines with J gene TRBJ2-6; D unresolved. Trimming took 4 bases from V and 0 from J, leaving 5 bases between them. There are 14 residues in the CDR3. Germline V gene sequence: CDR1 SGDLS, CDR2 YYNGEE. The CDR3 reads CASSSDSGANVLTF. CDR3 DNA sequence: TGTGCCAGCAGCTCAGACTCTGGGGCCAACGTCCTGACTTTC.

V gene TRBV7-3 combines with J gene TRBJ2-3; D is undetermined. Germline V gene data show CDR1 as SGHTA and CDR2 as FQGTGA. Trimming shortened V by 0 bases and J by 0 bases, and 7 bases separated the two germline ends. The CDR3 loop spans 15 amino acids. CDR3 DNA sequence: TGTGCCAGCAGCTTAACAGGCCTAAGCACAGATACGCAGTATTTT. This encodes CASSLTGLSTDTQYF.

The chain carries TRBV12-3 or TRBV12-4 and TRBJ2-7, with D possibly being TRBD1 or TRBD2 (5 bases each). This CDR3 has 13 amino acids. Trimming removed 5 bases at V and 6 bases at J, with 14 bases between. As DNA, the CDR3 is TGTGCCAGCAGTGGGACCCGTGGGGGCGAGCAGTACTTC. It specifies CASSGTRGGEQYF.

The rearrangement joins TRBV6-5 to TRBJ1-5, with D unresolved. The V gene lost 2 bases and the J gene lost 4 bases, with 9 bases spanning the gap. The CDR3 runs 14 residues. Germline lookup yields CDR1 MNHEY and CDR2 SVGAGI. For the CDR3, the DNA is TGTGCCAGCAGTTACAAGAAAGGAAATCAGCCCCAGCATTTT. Amino acid sequence: CASSYKKGNQPQHF.

The chain recombines TRBV4-3 with TRBJ2-5; no clear D. V was cut by 4 bases and J by 5 bases, with 14 bases left in between. Germline-derived CDR1 and CDR2 are LGHNA and YSLEER. The CDR3 totals 14 residues. In nucleotides, the CDR3 is TGCGCCAGCAGCCCACCCCAGGATCGGGAGACCCAGTACTTC. Its protein product is CASSPPQDRETQYF.

This clonotype was seen a single time. The chain recombines TRBV2 with TRBJ2-7; D is unclear. Germline lookup yields CDR1 SNHLY and CDR2 FYNNEI. V lost 8 bases to trimming and J lost 3 bases, with 5 bases between them. The CDR3 consists of 10 residues. The CDR3 loop is CASQGYEQYF. In DNA form, the CDR3 reads TGTGCCAGCCAAGGCTACGAGCAGTACTTC.

The J gene is TRBJ1-1, the V gene TRBV9; D uncertain. The CDR3 is made up of 15 amino acids. Deletions cut 2 bases from V and 1 base from J, with 12 bases between. Germline V gene lookup returns CDR1 SGDLS and CDR2 YYNGEE. Here the CDR3 reads CASSVSQTKNTEAFF. CDR3 bases: TGTGCCAGCAGCGTCAGTCAGACCAAGAACACTGAAGCTTTCTTT.

The J gene is TRBJ2-1, the V gene TRBV4-1; tentatively, D is TRBD1 (5 bases). The CDR3 has 15 amino acids. Germline loops: CDR1 MGHRA, CDR2 YSYEKL. V was cut by 1 base and J by 4 bases, with 11 bases left in between. CDR3 sequence (DNA): TGCGCCAGCAGCCAAGCAGGGATGGGGTACAATGAGCAGTTCTTC. Its translation is CASSQAGMGYNEQFF.

The V gene is TRBV6-2 or TRBV6-3, the J gene TRBJ1-2; D remains ambiguous. V was clipped by 5 bases and J by 3 bases, with 19 bases between them. This CDR3 contains 16 residues. Germline CDR1 and CDR2: MNHEY and SVGEGT. CDR3 nucleotide sequence: TGTGCCAGCAGTCCCCCGGGCCTACGAACGGACTATGGCTACACCTTC. Translating gives CASSPPGLRTDYGYTF.

The rearrangement uses TRBV7-2 and TRBJ2-5, with D perhaps matching TRBD1 (5 bases). With 5 bases removed from V and 5 bases from J, the gap between germline ends came to 15 bases. In germline, CDR1 is SGHTA, CDR2 FQGNSA. The CDR3 is made up of 14 amino acids. In DNA, the CDR3 is TGTGCCAGCAGCCCCGACCAGGGAAGGGAGACCCAGTACTTC. Amino acid sequence: CASSPDQGRETQYF.

The J gene is TRBJ1-1, the V gene TRBV2, with a possible D match to TRBD1 (5 bases). Per germline, CDR1 SNHLY and CDR2 FYNNEI. The CDR3 contains 14 residues. The V end was cut by 1 base, the J end by 11 bases, with 17 bases between. CDR3 DNA: TGTGCCAGCAGTGAAGGAAGGGGCATAGCCGAGGCTTTCTTT. Amino acid sequence: CASSEGRGIAEAFF. The entire variable domain, with the rest obtained from reference TRBV2 and TRBJ1-1, is as follows: EPEVTQTPSHQVTQMGQEVILRCVPISNHLYFYWYRQILGQKVEFLVSFYNNEISEKSEIFDDQFSVERPDGSNFTLKIRSTKLEDSAMYFCASSEGRGIAEAFFGQGTRLTVV.

The rearrangement uses TRBV5-6 and TRBJ2-7; 11 bases map to TRBD2. CDR1 and CDR2 (germline): SGHDT, YYEEEE. V dropped 3 bases and J dropped 0; count of bases not matched to a gene: 5. CDR3 length: 16 residues. In DNA, the CDR3 is TGTGCCAGCAGCTATGGGACTAGCGGAAACTCCTACGAGCAGTACTTC. This translates into CASSYGTSGNSYEQYF. The full variable domain, in which reference TRBV5-6 and TRBJ2-7 provide the parts outside the CDR3, is DAGVTQSPTHLIKTRGQQVTLRCSPKSGHDTVSWYQQALGQGPQFIFQYYEEEERQRGNFPDRFSGHQFPNYSSELNVNALLLGDSALYLCASSYGTSGNSYEQYFGPGTRLTVT.

The rearrangement links TRBV2 to TRBJ1-2, with TRBD1 identical over 7 bases. Germline V gives CDR1 SNHLY, CDR2 FYNNEI. The length of the CDR3 is 14 residues. The trim removed 2 bases at V and 7 bases at J, leaving 7 bases unmatched. The CDR3 region is CASSETGAIGGYTF. The CDR3 coding sequence is TGTGCCAGCAGTGAAACAGGGGCAATAGGTGGCTACACCTTC. The entire variable domain, with the rest obtained from reference TRBV2 and TRBJ1-2, is as follows: EPEVTQTPSHQVTQMGQEVILRCVPISNHLYFYWYRQILGQKVEFLVSFYNNEISEKSEIFDDQFSVERPDGSNFTLKIRSTKLEDSAMYFCASSETGAIGGYTFGSGTRLTVV.

The chain recombines TRBV6-2 or TRBV6-3 with TRBJ2-1, with 13 bases that match TRBD2. CDR1 and CDR2 from the germline V gene are MNHEY and SVGEGT. The V gene end was trimmed by 5 bases and the J gene end by 4 bases; junction bases not matched to a gene: 5. This CDR3 is built from 16 residues. Here the CDR3 reads CASSPWTSGGYNEQFF. The CDR3 DNA is TGTGCCAGCAGTCCTTGGACTAGCGGGGGTTACAATGAGCAGTTCTTC.

The gene calls are TRBV7-9 and TRBJ2-3, with D uncertain. The germline V gene encodes CDR1 SEHNR and CDR2 FQNEAQ (reference sequence). CDR3 length: 11 amino acids. The V gene lost 8 bases and the J gene lost 3 bases, with 6 bases spanning the gap. The CDR3 bases are TGTGCCAGCGACACAACAGATACGCAGTATTTT. Translated: CASDTTDTQYF.

V gene TRBV7-3 combines with J gene TRBJ2-1; D is possibly TRBD1 or TRBD2 (5 bases each). V was clipped by 4 bases and J by 5 bases, with 15 bases between them. This CDR3 has 15 residues. Germline values: CDR1 SGHTA, CDR2 FQGTGA. The CDR3 protein is CASSSPGTVHNEQFF. CDR3 DNA: TGTGCCAGCAGCTCCCCCGGGACCGTCCACAATGAGCAGTTCTTC. Full variable domain (missing parts from reference TRBV7-3 and TRBJ2-1): GAGVSQTPSNKVTEKGKYVELRCDPISGHTALYWYRQSLGQGPEFLIYFQGTGAADDSGLPNDRFFAVRPEGSVSTLKIQRTERGDSAVYLCASSSPGTVHNEQFFGPGTRLTVL.

The chain is built from TRBV11-2 and TRBJ1-1; no definite D call. CDR3 size: 14 residues. Trimming stripped 2 bases from V and 4 bases from J, with 11 bases between. CDR1 and CDR2 from the germline V gene are SGHAT and FQNNGV. CDR3 nucleotide sequence: TGTGCCAGCAGCTTATCTCTGGCGGGCACTGAAGCTTTCTTT. Residues: CASSLSLAGTEAFF.

J is TRBJ2-7 and V is TRBV7-9; D unclear. CDR1 is SEHNR and CDR2 is FQNEAQ in the germline V gene (reference sequence). The ends were cut back, 8 bases at V and 2 bases at J, with 13 bases in the middle. The CDR3 has 13 amino acids. The CDR3: CASGPRIPYEQYF. CDR3 DNA: TGTGCCAGCGGACCGCGGATACCCTACGAGCAGTACTTC.

The V gene is TRBV29-1, the J gene TRBJ1-4; D not resolved. The CDR3 totals 11 residues. Germline lookup yields CDR1 SQVTM and CDR2 ANQGSEA. Between the trimmed V and J ends, which lost 6 bases and 7 bases, there was a span of 9 bases. CDR3 sequence (DNA): TGCAGCGTGGTGTGGGGTGAAAAACTGTTTTTT. Protein sequence: CSVVWGEKLFF.

The rearrangement uses TRBV7-2 and TRBJ1-1; TRBD1 matches at 9 bases. Germline loops: CDR1 SGHTA, CDR2 FQGNSA. The J segment lost 0 bases and the V segment lost 6 bases, leaving 5 bases of the junction unmatched. The CDR3 has 15 residues. The CDR3 DNA follows: TGTGCCAGCAGACGGGACAGGGCCATGAACACTGAAGCTTTCTTT. Amino acid sequence: CASRRDRAMNTEAFF.

CDR3 region: CAISEGTGWPETQYF. In DNA, the CDR3 is TGTGCCATCAGTGAGGGGACAGGGTGGCCAGAGACCCAGTACTTC. This chain uses TRBV10-3 with TRBJ2-5; 9 bases line up with TRBD1. This CDR3 comprises 15 residues. The V and J ends lost 2 bases and 4 bases, in that order; junction bases with no gene match: 5. The germline CDR1 and CDR2 sequences are ENHRY and SYGVKD.